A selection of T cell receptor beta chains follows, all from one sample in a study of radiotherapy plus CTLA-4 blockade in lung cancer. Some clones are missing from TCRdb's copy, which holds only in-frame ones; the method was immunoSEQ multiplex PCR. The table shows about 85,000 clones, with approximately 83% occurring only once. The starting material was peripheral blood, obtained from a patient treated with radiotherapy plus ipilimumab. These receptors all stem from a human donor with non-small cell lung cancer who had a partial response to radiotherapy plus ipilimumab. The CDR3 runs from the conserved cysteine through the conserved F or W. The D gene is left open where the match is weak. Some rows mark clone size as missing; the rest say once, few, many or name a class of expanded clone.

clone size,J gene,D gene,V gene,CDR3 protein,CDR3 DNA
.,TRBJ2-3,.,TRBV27,CASSGLAYSTDTQYF,TGTGCCAGCAGTGGCTTAGCGTATAGCACAGATACGCAGTATTTT
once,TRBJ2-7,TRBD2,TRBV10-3,CAISYTSGEYEQYF,TGTGCCATCAGCTATACTAGCGGGGAGTACGAGCAGTACTTC
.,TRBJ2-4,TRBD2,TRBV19,CASSIGAGVGPKNIQYF,TGTGCCAGTAGTATCGGAGCGGGGGTCGGTCCCAAAAACATTCAGTACTTC
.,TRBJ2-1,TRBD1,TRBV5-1,CASSLGTGGYNEQFF,TGCGCCAGCAGCTTAGGGACAGGGGGGTACAATGAGCAGTTCTTC
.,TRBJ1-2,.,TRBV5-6,CASSPGGSYYGYTF,TGTGCCAGCAGCCCCGGAGGCAGCTACTATGGCTACACCTTC
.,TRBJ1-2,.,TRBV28,CASSYSQGYTF,TGTGCCAGCAGTTACAGTCAGGGCTACACCTTC
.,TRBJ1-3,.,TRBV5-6,CASSLVATGNTIYF,TGTGCCAGCAGCTTGGTAGCAACTGGAAACACCATATATTTT
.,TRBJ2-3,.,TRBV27,CASSLSAGVTTDTQYF,TGTGCCAGCAGTTTATCGGCAGGGGTTACCACAGATACGCAGTATTTT
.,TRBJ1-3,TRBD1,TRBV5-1,CASSFVTGDGNTIYF,TGCGCCAGCAGCTTTGTAACAGGGGACGGAAACACCATATATTTT
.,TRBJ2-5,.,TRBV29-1,CSAWGQQETQYF,TGCAGCGCCTGGGGCCAACAAGAGACCCAGTACTTC
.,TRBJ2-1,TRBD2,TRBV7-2,CASSQTSGHYNEQFF,TGTGCCAGCAGCCAGACTAGCGGACATTACAATGAGCAGTTCTTC
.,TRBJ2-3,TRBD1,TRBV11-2,CASSSGTGGADTQYF,TGTGCCAGCAGCTCTGGTACAGGGGGCGCAGATACGCAGTATTTT
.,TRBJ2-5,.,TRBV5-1,CASSPGAPRGRETQYF,TGCGCCAGCAGCCCGGGAGCTCCGAGGGGACGGGAGACCCAGTACTTC
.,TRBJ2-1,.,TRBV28,CASKGWLASYNEQFF,TGTGCCAGCAAGGGTTGGCTAGCGAGCTACAATGAGCAGTTCTTC
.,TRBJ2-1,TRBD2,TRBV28,CASSPRDYPYNEQFF,TGTGCCAGCAGTCCTCGGGACTACCCCTACAATGAGCAGTTCTTC
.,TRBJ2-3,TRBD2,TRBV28,CASSRLTSGGSTDTQYF,TGTGCCAGCAGCCGACTTACCAGCGGGGGGAGCACAGATACGCAGTATTTT
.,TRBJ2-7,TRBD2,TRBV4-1,CASSQLPGLAGGRRDEQYF,TGCGCCAGCAGCCAGCTCCCGGGACTAGCGGGAGGCAGGAGGGACGAGCAGTACTTC
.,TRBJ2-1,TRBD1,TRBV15,CATSSLGTGAYEQFF,TGTGCCACCAGCAGCCTCGGGACAGGGGCGTATGAGCAGTTCTTC
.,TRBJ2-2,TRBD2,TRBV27,CASSSFVLAGGTNTGELFF,TGTGCCAGCAGTAGTTTCGTGCTAGCGGGAGGGACAAACACCGGGGAGCTGTTTTTT
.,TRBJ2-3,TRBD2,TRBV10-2,CASSTRTSSTDTQYF,TGCGCCAGCAGTACTAGGACTAGTAGCACAGATACGCAGTATTTT
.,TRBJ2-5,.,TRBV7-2,CASSLVGEETQYF,TGTGCCAGCAGCTTGGTCGGGGAGGAGACCCAGTACTTC
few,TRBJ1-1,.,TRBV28,CASTTRGLNTEAFF,TGTGCCAGCACCACACGGGGTCTGAACACTGAAGCTTTCTTT
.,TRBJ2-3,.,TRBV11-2,CASSLGQQGLSTDTQYF,TGTGCCAGCAGCTTAGGTCAGCAGGGGCTGAGCACAGATACGCAGTATTTT
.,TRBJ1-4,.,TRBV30,CAWSESFGEKLFF,TGTGCCTGGAGTGAGAGTTTCGGGGAAAAACTGTTTTTT
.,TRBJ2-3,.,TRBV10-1,CASSDRGSTDTQYF,TGCGCCAGCAGTGATCGCGGGAGCACAGATACGCAGTATTTT
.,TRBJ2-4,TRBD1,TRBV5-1,CASSLPTGAGAKNIQYF,TGCGCCAGCAGCTTGCCTACAGGGGCAGGAGCCAAAAACATTCAGTACTTC
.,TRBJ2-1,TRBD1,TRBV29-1,CSTPTGQEAESSYNEQFF,TGCAGCACCCCTACGGGACAGGAAGCCGAAAGCTCCTACAATGAGCAGTTCTTC
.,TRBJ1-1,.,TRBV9,CASSVSPNTEAFF,TGTGCCAGCAGCGTTTCTCCGAACACTGAAGCTTTCTTT
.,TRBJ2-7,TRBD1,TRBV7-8,CASSLQQGAQEQYF,TGTGCCAGCAGCTTACAGCAGGGGGCTCAAGAGCAGTACTTC